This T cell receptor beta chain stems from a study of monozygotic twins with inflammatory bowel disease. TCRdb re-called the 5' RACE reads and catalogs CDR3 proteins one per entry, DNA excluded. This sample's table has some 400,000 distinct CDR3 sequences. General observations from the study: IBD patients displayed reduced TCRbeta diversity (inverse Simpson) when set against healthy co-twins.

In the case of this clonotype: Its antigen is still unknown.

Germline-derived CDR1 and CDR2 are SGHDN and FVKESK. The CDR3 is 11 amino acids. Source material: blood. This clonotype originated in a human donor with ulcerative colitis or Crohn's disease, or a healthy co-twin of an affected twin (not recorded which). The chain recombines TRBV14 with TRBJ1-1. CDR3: CASSQSAEAFF.